What follows are 8 T cell receptor beta chains derived from one specimen sequenced in a study of blood T cells in healthy people across ages. Alongside a J-beta primer mix, a sample-barcoded 5' primer served in a second PCR lasting roughly 7 to 11 cycles. Using its own MiXCR run on the 5' RACE reads, TCRdb lists one record per CDR3 protein. This table holds 710,000 or so distinct CDR3 sequences, 22% found once. The sample consisted of blood. The receptors originated from a man in his 70s in good health.

This clonotype was seen more than once but under ten times. This chain links TRBV5-1 with TRBJ2-4; 9 bases are a match to TRBD2. Germline loops: CDR1 SGHRS, CDR2 YFSETQ. The CDR3 runs 15 residues. The V segment lost 0 bases and the J segment 8 bases; nucleotides outside the gene matches: 6. CDR3 DNA: TGCGCCAGCAGCTTGGAGCGGGGGGCTGTGGACATTCAGTACTTC. This codes for CASSLERGAVDIQYF.

To note about this clonotype: The missing conserved phenylalanine or tryptophan at the end of this CDR3 makes a read error likely. The chain employs TRBV13 and TRBJ2-5, with a tentative D call TRBD2 (6 bases). Trimming took off 1 base at V and 11 bases at J, with 29 bases between the two ends. The CDR3 covers 18 residues. Germline assignment: CDR1 PRHDT and CDR2 FYEKMQ (reference sequence). The CDR3 is CASSLDRFEHHPTREQYV. The CDR3 region has the DNA TGTGCCAGCAGCTTAGACAGGTTCGAACACCACCCTACACGGGAGCAGTACGTC.

This CDR3 reads CASRGTSGAETQYF. Here the CDR3 DNA reads TGTGCCAGCAGGGGGACTAGCGGAGCGGAGACCCAGTACTTC. The genes are TRBV12-3 or TRBV12-4 and TRBJ2-5; the match to TRBD2 covers 11 bases. The CDR3 runs 14 residues. V shed 6 bases, J shed 5 bases, and the junction held 5 bases outside the gene matches.

This clonotype occurred a few times. The gene calls are TRBV20-1 and TRBJ2-1, with 7 nucleotides matching TRBD1. Looked up from germline, CDR1 is DFQATT and CDR2 is SNEGSKA (reference sequence). J gave up 5 bases and V 6 bases, and 7 bases lay outside the gene matches. This CDR3 contains 13 residues. Here the CDR3 DNA reads TGCAGTGCCAGGGGGACCATGAACAATGAGCAGTTCTTC. Translation: CSARGTMNNEQFF.

This clonotype appeared many times. This chain connects TRBV29-1 to TRBJ2-5; D gene unclear. This CDR3 contains 12 residues. Germline lookup yields CDR1 SQVTM and CDR2 ANQGSEA. The ends were cut back, 6 bases at V and 5 bases at J, with 13 bases in the middle. As DNA, the CDR3 is TGCAGCGTCACCCCACTTGGGGAGACCCAGTACTTC. Translating gives CSVTPLGETQYF.

Details on this clonotype: A junction end diverges from the germline sequence, so it may reflect a read error. The chain employs TRBV28 and TRBJ2-7, with a weak D call TRBD1 (6 bases). The J call may be in error: the DNA end matches TRBJ2-1 better. Germline V gene data show CDR1 as MDHEN and CDR2 as SYDVKM. There are 15 residues in the CDR3. The CDR3 sequence: CASSLGQYSFNEQFF. CDR3 DNA: TGTGCCAGCAGTCTTGGACAGTACTCCTTCAATGAGCAGTTCTTC.

V gene TRBV19 combines with J gene TRBJ2-1; TRBD2 matches at 7 bases. The CDR3 spans 16 residues. Trimming cost V 1 base and J 2 bases; bases outside gene matches: 5. Germline V gene lookup returns CDR1 LNHDA and CDR2 SQIVND (reference sequence). This CDR3 is CASSIGPSGAYNEQFF. Here the CDR3 DNA reads TGTGCCAGTAGTATAGGACCTAGCGGAGCCTACAATGAGCAGTTCTTC.

This clonotype was seen only a few times. Here the CDR3 reads CASTPAGTMPQHF. CDR3 bases: TGTGCCAGTACTCCGGCAGGGACTATGCCCCAGCATTTT. The chain links TRBV19 to TRBJ1-5; the D gene is possibly TRBD1 (5 bases). CDR3 length: 13 residues. V was clipped by 7 bases and J by 9 bases, with 16 bases between them. Germline CDR1 is LNHDA and CDR2 is SQIVND (reference sequence). Combining the CDR3 with reference TRBV19 and TRBJ1-5 gives the whole variable domain DGGITQSPKYLFRKEGQNVTLSCEQNLNHDAMYWYRQDPGQGLRLIYYSQIVNDFQKGDIAEGYSVSREKKESFPLTVTSAQKNPTAFYLCASTPAGTMPQHFGDGTRLSIL.